The rows below give T cell receptor beta chains drawn from one sample of a study of T cells in Graves' hyperthyroidism and ophthalmopathy. TCRdb reanalysed the multiplex PCR reads using MiXCR and keeps one entry per CDR3 protein. The data show under 300,000 distinct CDR3 sequences, with about 20% seen just once and around two thirds held by the top ten. Sequenced input: blood. These TCRs come from a young man with Graves' ophthalmopathy. CDR3s include the opening cysteine and the closing phenylalanine or tryptophan. D genes are given only for firm matches. Size values are once, few and many counts, or a class for expanded clones, and some rows have none.

size,V,D,J,CDR3,DNA
.,TRBV4-1,.,TRBJ1-2,CASSHPDRTLYGYTF,TGCGCCAGCAGCCACCCCGACAGAACTCTCTATGGCTACACCTTC
few,TRBV7-9,.,TRBJ2-7,CASSPQREQYF,TGTGCCAGCAGCCCGCAGAGGGAGCAGTACTTC
once,TRBV30,.,TRBJ1-6,CAWIPSDRFSPLHF,TGTGCCTGGATCCCCTCCGACAGATTCTCACCCCTCCACTTT
few,TRBV27,.,TRBJ1-6,CACSRGKSYNSPLHF,TGTGCCTGTAGTCGGGGAAAATCCTATAATTCACCCCTCCACTTT
many,TRBV11-2,.,TRBJ1-5,CASSTNSVNQPQHF,TGTGCCAGCAGCACCAACAGCGTCAATCAGCCCCAGCATTTT
many,TRBV28,.,TRBJ2-7,CASSLMNSYEQYF,TGTGCCAGCAGTTTAATGAACTCCTACGAGCAGTACTTC
.,TRBV5-1,.,TRBJ1-1,CASRSPNTEAFF,TGCGCCAGCAGATCCCCTAACACTGAAGCTTTCTTT
.,TRBV9,TRBD1,TRBJ2-1,CASSKSPNRGNEQFF,TGTGCCAGCAGCAAAAGCCCTAACAGGGGAAATGAGCAGTTCTTC
few,TRBV20-1,.,TRBJ2-7,CSARTLASYEQYF,TGCAGTGCTAGAACGCTAGCGAGCTACGAGCAGTACTTC
few,TRBV24-1,TRBD1,TRBJ2-1,CATSDPTGGPFF,TGTGCCACCAGTGATCCTACAGGGGGCCCGTTCTTC
.,TRBV9,.,TRBJ1-2,CASSTTDLTNYGYTF,TGTGCCAGCAGCACGACAGATCTAACCAACTATGGCTACACCTTC
once,TRBV28,TRBD2,TRBJ2-3,CASRKTSGRARDTQYF,TGTGCCAGCAGGAAGACTAGCGGGAGGGCCAGGGATACGCAGTATTTT
.,TRBV27,.,TRBJ2-7,CASSFVGHEQYF,TGTGCCAGCAGTTTTGTGGGCCACGAGCAGTACTTC
many,TRBV6-1,TRBD2,TRBJ2-3,CASRQTSGRTDTQYF,TGTGCCAGCAGACAGACTAGCGGGAGGACAGATACGCAGTATTTT
few,TRBV19,TRBD2,TRBJ2-2,CASNPAGGELFF,TGTGCCAGTAACCCAGCGGGAGGGGAGCTGTTTTTT
many,TRBV12-3/TRBV12-4,.,TRBJ1-1,CASSHPDSPEAFF,TGTGCCAGCAGTCATCCGGACAGCCCTGAAGCTTTCTTT
.,TRBV6-1,.,TRBJ2-1,CASILVDKGNEQFF,TGTGCCAGCATCCTTGTTGATAAGGGGAATGAGCAGTTCTTC
.,TRBV15,.,TRBJ1-2,CATSRVGGYGYTF,TGTGCCACCAGCAGAGTGGGGGGCTATGGCTACACCTTC
.,TRBV7-2,.,TRBJ1-4,CASSSLGSYEKLFF,TGTGCCAGCAGCTCATTGGGTAGCTATGAAAAACTGTTTTTT
few,TRBV4-2,TRBD1,TRBJ2-1,CASSQGTGRNNEQFF,TGTGCCAGCAGCCAAGGGACAGGCCGTAACAATGAGCAGTTCTTC
few,TRBV6-1,.,TRBJ2-1,CATDRDGGNEQFF,TGTGCCACAGACAGGGACGGGGGCAATGAGCAGTTCTTC
.,TRBV19,TRBD1,TRBJ2-3,CATRVRDRVNAQYF,TGTGCCACGCGAGTTAGGGACAGGGTGAATGCGCAGTATTTT
.,TRBV5-1,TRBD2,TRBJ2-1,CASTLRTSGSPGNEQFF,TGCGCCAGCACCCTCAGGACTAGCGGGAGCCCGGGCAATGAGCAGTTCTTC